Listed below are T cell receptor beta chains from one sample, sequenced in a study of cytomegalovirus exposure and HLA in healthy donors. TCRdb keeps only in-frame clones here, not all; method: immunoSEQ multiplex PCR. The profile covers 130,000 or so clones, with nearly 80% appearing a single time and 6.3% taken by the ten largest. Source material: PBMCs. The source is a middle-aged woman in good health and CMV-seronegative. Each CDR3 is given with its conserved first and last residue. Fields, in order: V gene, D gene, clone size, J gene, CDR3 protein, CDR3 DNA. The D gene is left open where the match is weak. The size of a clone is reported for some rows only, either as once, few or many, or as a class for expanded clones.

TRBV4-1	-	-	TRBJ1-6	CASSQVGPGVFSLHF	TGCGCCAGCAGCCAAGTCGGCCCAGGCGTATTTAGCCTCCACTTT
TRBV5-1	-	-	TRBJ1-1	CASSRAMDTEAFF	TGCGCCAGCAGCCGTGCTATGGACACTGAAGCTTTCTTT
TRBV7-9	-	-	TRBJ1-1	CSSSLFQGLHTEAFF	TGTTCCAGCAGCTTATTTCAGGGCCTGCACACTGAAGCTTTCTTT
TRBV6-5	TRBD1	-	TRBJ2-5	CASSRSRTGPETQYF	TGTGCCAGCAGTCGCTCACGGACAGGGCCAGAGACCCAGTACTTC
TRBV5-6	TRBD1	-	TRBJ2-2	CASSRDRVYSGELFF	TGTGCCAGCAGCAGGGACAGGGTCTACTCTGGGGAGCTGTTTTTT
TRBV28	-	-	TRBJ2-5	CASSSTGLETQYF	TGTGCCAGCAGTTCCACAGGGTTGGAGACCCAGTACTTC
TRBV9	TRBD1	-	TRBJ2-7	CASSVEGTGPYEQYF	TGTGCCAGCAGCGTAGAAGGGACAGGTCCCTACGAGCAGTACTTC
TRBV7-3	TRBD2	-	TRBJ2-7	CASSRGLAGGDEQYF	TGTGCCAGCAGCCGCGGACTAGCGGGAGGGGACGAGCAGTACTTC
TRBV11-2	-	-	TRBJ1-5	CASSLNTNQPQHF	TGTGCCAGCAGCCTCAACACCAATCAGCCCCAGCATTTT
TRBV7-3	-	few	TRBJ2-2	CASSSQITGELFF	TGTGCCAGCAGCTCCCAGATCACCGGGGAGCTGTTTTTT
TRBV18	TRBD1	-	TRBJ1-3	CASSRDQGEIAGNTIYF	TGTGCCAGCTCACGGGACCAGGGGGAGATCGCTGGAAACACCATATATTTT
TRBV18	-	-	TRBJ1-1	CASSPGNRANTEAFF	TGTGCCAGCTCACCAGGCAACAGGGCGAACACTGAAGCTTTCTTT
TRBV5-1	TRBD2	-	TRBJ2-7	CASSPIAGGYEQYF	TGCGCCAGCAGCCCGATAGCGGGAGGCTACGAGCAGTACTTC
TRBV5-4	TRBD1	-	TRBJ2-7	CASSSPGQGREQYF	TGTGCCAGCAGCTCACCGGGACAGGGGCGCGAGCAGTACTTC
TRBV6-1	TRBD1	few	TRBJ1-2	CASSATTGPYGYTF	TGTGCCAGCAGTGCGACGACAGGGCCCTATGGCTACACCTTC
TRBV7-9	-	-	TRBJ1-3	CASSLGPVRNSGNTIYF	TGTGCCAGCAGCTTGGGGCCCGTCAGAAACTCTGGAAACACCATATATTTT
TRBV7-2	TRBD1	-	TRBJ1-6	CASSSTTGQGILSPLHF	TGTGCCAGCAGCTCGACCACCGGACAGGGCATTTTGTCACCCCTCCACTTT
TRBV11-2	TRBD2	-	TRBJ2-1	CASSLIASGSFSYNEQFF	TGTGCCAGCAGCTTAATTGCTAGCGGGAGTTTCTCCTACAATGAGCAGTTCTTC
TRBV7-2	-	-	TRBJ2-7	CASSLSVSYEQYF	TGTGCCAGCAGCTTAAGTGTCTCCTACGAGCAGTACTTC
TRBV5-6	TRBD1	-	TRBJ2-7	CASSLGQGLGYEQYF	TGTGCCAGCAGCCTCGGACAGGGACTGGGATACGAGCAGTACTTC
TRBV10-2	TRBD2	-	TRBJ2-1	CAGRGTGTSVVLNEQFF	TGCGCCGGCAGGGGGACCGGGACTAGCGTCGTTCTGAATGAGCAGTTCTTC
TRBV6-1	-	-	TRBJ2-1	CASSDGTTLNEQFF	TGTGCCAGCAGTGATGGGACAACTCTCAATGAGCAGTTCTTC
TRBV7-6	TRBD2	-	TRBJ2-1	CASSFSGTYNEQFF	TGTGCCAGCAGCTTCAGCGGGACCTACAATGAGCAGTTCTTC
TRBV27	TRBD2	-	TRBJ2-7	CASSPRGVAGFYEQYF	TGTGCCAGCAGCCCTAGGGGGGTAGCGGGATTCTACGAGCAGTACTTC
TRBV27	TRBD1	-	TRBJ2-3	CASSLFQTRTGGIGTQYF	TGTGCCAGCAGTTTATTCCAGACACGGACAGGGGGCATCGGGACGCAGTATTTT
TRBV5-1	-	-	TRBJ1-5	CASSPRPGDPNQPQHF	TGCGCCAGCAGCCCCCGCCCGGGGGACCCAAATCAGCCCCAGCATTTT
TRBV4-2	TRBD2	few	TRBJ2-7	CASSQDQREADEQYF	TGTGCCAGCAGCCAAGACCAGCGGGAGGCGGACGAGCAGTACTTC
TRBV19	-	-	TRBJ1-2	CASTPLGGAYYGYTF	TGTGCCAGTACCCCCCTAGGAGGGGCCTACTATGGCTACACCTTC
TRBV2	-	-	TRBJ2-7	CASSEAAHYEQYF	TGTGCCAGCAGTGAAGCAGCCCACTACGAGCAGTACTTC
TRBV6-5	TRBD1	-	TRBJ1-2	CASSGPGTALYGYTF	TGTGCCAGCAGTGGGCCAGGGACAGCCCTCTATGGCTACACCTTC
TRBV5-4	TRBD1	few	TRBJ2-7	CASSNRDRGEQYF	TGTGCCAGCAGCAACCGGGACAGGGGCGAGCAGTACTTC
TRBV5-5	-	-	TRBJ2-1	CASSFIRGLVHHEQFF	TGTGCCAGCAGCTTCATTCGGGGACTTGTTCATCATGAGCAGTTCTTC
TRBV15	TRBD2	few	TRBJ2-1	CATSREELAGGLEQFF	TGTGCCACCAGCCGAGAAGAACTAGCGGGAGGTCTTGAGCAGTTCTTC
TRBV4-2	-	-	TRBJ2-7	CASSQGRGTYEQYF	TGTGCCAGCAGCCAAGGGCGGGGAACCTACGAGCAGTACTTC
TRBV7-9	-	-	TRBJ2-7	CASSTSGGSEQYF	TGTGCCAGCAGCACGAGCGGAGGGTCCGAGCAGTACTTC
TRBV2	TRBD2	-	TRBJ2-3	CATKGTSIGTQYF	TGTGCCACCAAGGGGACTAGCATCGGTACGCAGTATTTT
TRBV7-2	-	-	TRBJ1-1	CASSIQRANTEAFF	TGTGCCAGCAGCATACAGAGAGCGAACACTGAAGCTTTCTTT
TRBV25-1	TRBD2	-	TRBJ2-1	CASSDLAGGPYEQFF	TGTGCCAGCAGTGACCTAGCGGGAGGGCCCTATGAACAGTTCTTC
TRBV6-5	TRBD2	-	TRBJ2-1	CASRSGLAGDNEQFF	TGTGCCAGCAGGTCGGGACTAGCGGGAGACAATGAGCAGTTCTTC
TRBV29-1	-	few	TRBJ1-4	CSGQDGSEKLFF	TGCAGCGGACAGGATGGGAGTGAAAAACTGTTTTTT
TRBV5-1	TRBD1	-	TRBJ2-5	CASSSRTGRETQYF	TGCGCCAGCAGCAGCCGGACAGGGCGGGAGACCCAGTACTTC
TRBV5-8	TRBD2	-	TRBJ2-1	CASSLYGGSTYNEQFF	TGTGCCAGCAGCTTGTACGGCGGGAGCACCTACAATGAGCAGTTCTTC
TRBV10-3	-	-	TRBJ2-1	CAIRGSYNEQFF	TGTGCCATCCGGGGCTCCTACAATGAGCAGTTCTTC
TRBV11-2	-	-	TRBJ2-1	CASSLDLMYNEQFF	TGTGCCAGCAGCTTAGATTTAATGTACAATGAGCAGTTCTTC